This T cell receptor beta chain derives from a study of blood T cell repertoires in COVID-19. Study background: The United States, Italy and Spain provided the acute and convalescent COVID-19 samples. T cells, B-cell-depleted T cells, or PBMCs supplied cDNA or gDNA.

Assay used: immunoSEQ multiplex PCR; TCRdb lists only in-frame clones, some missing. In the table there are more than 200,000 clones, 70% to 85% of which are singletons. This sequence was found in a woman aged 35 to 49 with active or convalescent COVID-19. The sequencing input was peripheral blood.

The CDR3 DNA is TGTGCCATCAGTTTGACAGGGAGTAACACTGAAGCTTTCTTT. As protein: CAISLTGSNTEAFF. This chain connects TRBV10-3 to TRBJ1-1; TRBD1 agrees at 7 bases. Germline V gene data show CDR1 as ENHRY and CDR2 as SYGVKD. The CDR3 is 14 residues long. V lost 5 bases, J lost 2 bases, and 5 bases stayed unmatched.